The clone carrying this T cell receptor beta chain showed up many times. Its target is unknown. The sample belongs to a study of T cell repertoires in cytomegalovirus infection. Germline V gene sequence: CDR1 MDHEN, CDR2 SYDVKM. V shed 3 bases, J shed 4 bases, and the junction held 9 bases outside the gene matches. This CDR3 contains 16 residues. General observations from the study: Pooled public TCR beta family frequency picked out CMV carriers with the relevant HLA.

MiXCR, run by TCRdb on the reads, gives a single entry per CDR3 protein. In the table there are approximately 170,000 distinct CDR3 sequences, more than 15% of which are singletons. The chain links TRBV28 to TRBJ1-5; 7 nucleotides agree with TRBD1. This TCR derives from a human donor in good health (CMV status not recorded). Some clones in this sample may be carry-over from other donors' samples. Sequencing was carried out using CD8+ T cells from PBMCs. The CDR3 coding sequence is TGTGCCAGCAGTTTCTTCGGGACAGAAAATAATCAGCCCCAGCATTTT. Protein: CASSFFGTENNQPQHF.